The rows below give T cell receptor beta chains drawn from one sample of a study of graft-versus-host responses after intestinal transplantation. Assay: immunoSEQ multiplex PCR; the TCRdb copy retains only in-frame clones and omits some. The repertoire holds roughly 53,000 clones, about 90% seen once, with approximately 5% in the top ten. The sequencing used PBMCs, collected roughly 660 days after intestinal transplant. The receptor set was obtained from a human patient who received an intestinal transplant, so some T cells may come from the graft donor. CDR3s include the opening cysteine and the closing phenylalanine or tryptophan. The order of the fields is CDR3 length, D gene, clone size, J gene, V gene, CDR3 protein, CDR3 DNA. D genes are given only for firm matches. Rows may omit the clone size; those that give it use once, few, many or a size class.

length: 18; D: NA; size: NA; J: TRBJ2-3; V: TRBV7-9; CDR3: CASSSPSGGLPSVDTQYF; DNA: TGTGCCAGCAGCTCACCTAGTGGGGGGCTTCCTAGTGTGGATACGCAGTATTTT
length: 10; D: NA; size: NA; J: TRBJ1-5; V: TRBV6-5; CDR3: CAAGSQPQHF; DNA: TGTGCCGCCGGGAGTCAGCCCCAGCATTTT
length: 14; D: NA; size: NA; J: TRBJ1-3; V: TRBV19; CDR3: CASSSQGAGNTIYF; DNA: TGTGCCAGTAGTTCACAGGGCGCCGGAAACACCATATATTTT
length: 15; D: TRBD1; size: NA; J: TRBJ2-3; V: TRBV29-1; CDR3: CSAEVGTGGTDTQYF; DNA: TGCAGCGCCGAAGTTGGGACAGGGGGGACAGATACGCAGTATTTT
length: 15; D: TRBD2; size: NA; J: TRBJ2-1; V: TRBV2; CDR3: CASRNGLAGGEEQFF; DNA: TGTGCCAGCAGGAATGGACTAGCGGGGGGGGAGGAGCAGTTCTTC
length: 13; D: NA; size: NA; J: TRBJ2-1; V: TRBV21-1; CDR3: CADNWEKGNEQFF; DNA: TGTGCCGACAACTGGGAGAAGGGAAATGAGCAGTTCTTC
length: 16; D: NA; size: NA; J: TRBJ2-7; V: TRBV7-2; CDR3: CASSLVATEALYEQYF; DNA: TGTGCCAGCAGCTTAGTTGCGACAGAAGCTTTATACGAGCAGTACTTC
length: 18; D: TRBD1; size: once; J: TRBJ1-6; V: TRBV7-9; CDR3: CASSLARTGMGSWSPLHF; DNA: TGTGCCAGCAGCTTAGCGAGGACAGGGATGGGGAGCTGGTCACCCCTCCACTTT
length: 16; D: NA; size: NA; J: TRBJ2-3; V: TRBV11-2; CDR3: CASSFVATGFGDTQYF; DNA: TGTGCCAGCAGCTTTGTTGCTACTGGATTTGGAGATACGCAGTATTTT
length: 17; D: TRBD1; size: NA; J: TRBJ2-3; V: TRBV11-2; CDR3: CASSSSGITGVEDTQYF; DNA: TGTGCCAGCAGCTCCAGCGGCATTACAGGGGTCGAAGATACGCAGTATTTT
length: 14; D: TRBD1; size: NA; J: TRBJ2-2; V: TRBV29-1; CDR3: CSVFRDSFTGELFF; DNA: TGCAGCGTGTTCCGGGACAGCTTCACCGGGGAGCTGTTTTTT
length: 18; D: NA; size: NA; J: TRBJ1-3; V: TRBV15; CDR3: CATSRFGPTGRSGNTIYF; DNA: TGTGCCACCAGCAGGTTCGGACCTACTGGACGCTCTGGAAACACCATATATTTT
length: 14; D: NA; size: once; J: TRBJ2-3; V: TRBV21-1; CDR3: CASKGGGFTDTQYF; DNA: TGTGCCAGCAAGGGGGGCGGGTTCACAGATACGCAGTATTTT
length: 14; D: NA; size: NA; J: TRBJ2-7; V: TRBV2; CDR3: CASNVATSSYEQYF; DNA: TGTGCCAGTAATGTAGCTACGAGCTCCTACGAGCAGTACTTC
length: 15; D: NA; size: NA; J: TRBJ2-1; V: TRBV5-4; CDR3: CASSLDSSSYNEQFF; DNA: TGTGCCAGCAGCTTGGACAGCAGCTCCTACAATGAGCAGTTCTTC
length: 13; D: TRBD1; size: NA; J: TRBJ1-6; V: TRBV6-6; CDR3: CASTQGGVSPLHF; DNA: TGTGCCAGCACCCAGGGGGGGGTCTCACCCCTCCACTTT
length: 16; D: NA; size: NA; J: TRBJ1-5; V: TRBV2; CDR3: CASSSSGTVKDQPQHF; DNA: TGTGCCAGCAGTTCCTCCGGGACCGTTAAGGATCAGCCCCAGCATTTT
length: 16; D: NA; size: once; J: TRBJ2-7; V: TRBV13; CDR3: CASSSQQRGYPYEQYF; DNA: TGTGCCAGCAGCTCCCAACAGAGGGGGTACCCCTACGAGCAGTACTTC
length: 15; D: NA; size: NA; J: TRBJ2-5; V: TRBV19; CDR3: CASSIDLVGRKTQYF; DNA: TGTGCCAGTAGTATAGATCTAGTGGGGAGGAAGACCCAGTACTTC
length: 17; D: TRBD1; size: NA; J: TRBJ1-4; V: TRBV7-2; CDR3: CASSLDLLRDSSEKLFF; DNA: TGTGCCAGCAGCTTAGATCTCCTCCGGGACAGCAGTGAAAAACTGTTTTTT